One and the same sample provided the 3 T cell receptor beta chains below, sequenced in a study of cytomegalovirus exposure and HLA in healthy donors. This PCR relied on a set of 60 Vbeta primers and 13 Jbeta primers. TCRdb's table, derived via immunoSEQ multiplex PCR, lists solely in-frame clones and lacks some. The repertoire consists of roughly 130,000 clones, with 60% to 85% occurring once and the leading ten covering around 1.9%. The specimen sequenced was PBMCs. Every receptor here comes from a middle-aged woman in good health and CMV-seronegative.

The chain links TRBV5-8 to TRBJ2-3; 12 bases map to TRBD2. V lost 4 bases, J lost 0 bases, and 3 bases stayed unmatched. The germline gives CDR1 SGHTS, CDR2 YDEGEE. The length of the CDR3 is 16 residues. CDR3 loop: CASSAGLAGSTDTQYF. For the CDR3, the DNA is TGTGCCAGCAGCGCCGGACTAGCGGGGAGCACAGATACGCAGTATTTT.

The chain uses TRBV7-9 and TRBJ2-7; 8 bases map to TRBD1. Looked up from germline, CDR1 is SEHNR and CDR2 is FQNEAQ (reference sequence). V lost 3 bases to trimming and J lost 3 bases; unmatched junction nucleotides: 4. This CDR3 is built from 14 residues. CDR3 region: CASSLTGVHYEQYF. DNA for the CDR3: TGTGCCAGCAGCTTGACAGGGGTCCACTACGAGCAGTACTTC.

This clone has a single count. The chain joins TRBV7-9 to TRBJ1-2; 11 positions agree with TRBD1. Germline V gene data show CDR1 as SEHNR and CDR2 as FQNEAQ (reference sequence). The V segment lost 5 bases and the J segment 6 bases; nucleotides outside the gene matches: 5. The CDR3 covers 14 residues. The CDR3 sequence is CASSEGTGGDGYTF. The CDR3 DNA is TGTGCCAGCAGCGAGGGGACAGGGGGTGATGGCTACACCTTC.